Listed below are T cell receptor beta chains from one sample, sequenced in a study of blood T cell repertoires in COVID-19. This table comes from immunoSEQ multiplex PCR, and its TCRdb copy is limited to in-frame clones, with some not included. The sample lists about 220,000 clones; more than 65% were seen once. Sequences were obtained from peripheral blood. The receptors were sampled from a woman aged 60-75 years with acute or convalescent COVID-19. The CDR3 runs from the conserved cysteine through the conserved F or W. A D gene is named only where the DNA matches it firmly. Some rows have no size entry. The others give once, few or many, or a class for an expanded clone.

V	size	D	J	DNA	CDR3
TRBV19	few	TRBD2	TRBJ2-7	TGTGCCAGTAGTATAGCCGCAACCGGGACTAGCTCCCACGAGCAGTACTTC	CASSIAATGTSSHEQYF
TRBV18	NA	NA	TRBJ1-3	TGTGCCAGCTCACCAAGGTCGGAACCGGGAGGAAACACCATATATTTT	CASSPRSEPGGNTIYF
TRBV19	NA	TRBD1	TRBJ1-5	TGTGCCAGTAGTATAGGGAGGGGGCCAGGACAGCCCCAGCATTTT	CASSIGRGPGQPQHF
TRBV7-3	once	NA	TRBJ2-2	TGTGCCAGCAGCCTAGAGGTCGGGGAGCTGTTTTTT	CASSLEVGELFF
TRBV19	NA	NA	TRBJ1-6	TGTGCCAGTACCGCCCGGGGGGCGGTGAACAATTCACCCCTCCACTTT	CASTARGAVNNSPLHF
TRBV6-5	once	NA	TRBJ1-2	TGTGCCAGCAGCCCAAGAGTCGCGGGACTTTATGGCTACACCTTC	CASSPRVAGLYGYTF
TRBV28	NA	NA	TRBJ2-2	TGTGCCAGTTCCCGTTTTAGGACTAACACCGGGGAGCTGTTTTTT	CASSRFRTNTGELFF
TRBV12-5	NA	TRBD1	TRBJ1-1	TGTGCTAGTGGTTTTGGACAGGGGACGAACACTGAAGCTTTCTTT	CASGFGQGTNTEAFF
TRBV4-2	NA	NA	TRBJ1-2	TGTGCCAGCAGCCCTACCAACGGCTATGGCTACACCTTC	CASSPTNGYGYTF
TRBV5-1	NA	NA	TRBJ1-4	TGCGCCAGCAGTCTGGGGGGAGTCAATGAAAAACTGTTTTTT	CASSLGGVNEKLFF
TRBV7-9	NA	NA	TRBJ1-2	TGTGCCAGCAGCGTCCGGGACACCGATGGCTACACCTTC	CASSVRDTDGYTF
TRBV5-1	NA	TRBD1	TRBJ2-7	TGCGCCAGCAGCTTGGAACAGGGGGCAACCTACGAGCAGTACTTC	CASSLEQGATYEQYF
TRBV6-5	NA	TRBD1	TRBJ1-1	TGTGCCGGGACGCCACAGGGGGCGACCACTGAAGCTTTCTTT	CAGTPQGATTEAFF
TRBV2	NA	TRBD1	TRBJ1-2	TGTGCCAGCAGTCCCACAGGGGCCCCTAACTATGGCTACACCTTC	CASSPTGAPNYGYTF
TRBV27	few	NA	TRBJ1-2	TGTCCTAGAGGTGGGCAGGGGAACTATGGCTACACCTTC	CPRGGQGNYGYTF
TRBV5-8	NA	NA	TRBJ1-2	TGTGCCAGCAGCTTCGGCAGACAAGGCTACACCTTC	CASSFGRQGYTF
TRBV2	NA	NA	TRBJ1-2	TGTGCCAGCAGTGGAATGACTGACTATGGCTACACCTTC	CASSGMTDYGYTF
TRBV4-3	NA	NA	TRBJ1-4	TGCGCCAGCAGCCAAGTGTCGTCAGGGTCCGGTGAAAAACTGTTTTTT	CASSQVSSGSGEKLFF
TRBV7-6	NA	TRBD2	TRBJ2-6	TGTGCCAGCAGCTTAGGAGGAGGGAGGGGACGTGGGGCCAACGTCCTGACTTTC	CASSLGGGRGRGANVLTF
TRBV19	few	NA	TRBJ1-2	TGTGCCAGTAGTATAGATGGCAGGGGCTTGCATGGCTACACCTTC	CASSIDGRGLHGYTF
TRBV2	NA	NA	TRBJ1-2	TGTGCCAGCGGGGCAGGGGCGATTGGCTATGGCTACACCTTC	CASGAGAIGYGYTF
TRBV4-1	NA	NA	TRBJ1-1	TGCGCCAGCAGATCATTGGGCTCGGGGCGTGCGGGGTTAGGCACTGAAGCTTTCTTT	CASRSLGSGRAGLGTEAFF
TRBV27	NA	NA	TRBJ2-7	TGTGCCAGCAGTTTATCGGGGGCAGGGGGGAGCTACGAGCAGTACTTC	CASSLSGAGGSYEQYF
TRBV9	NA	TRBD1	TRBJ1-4	TGTGCCAGCAGCGTAGCAGGGGGCCATTTCGAAAAACTGTTTTTT	CASSVAGGHFEKLFF
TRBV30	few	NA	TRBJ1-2	TGTGCCTGGAGTTCACGACCGGGAGGGTATGGCTACACCTTC	CAWSSRPGGYGYTF
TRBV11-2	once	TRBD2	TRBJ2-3	TGTGCCAGCAGCACCAGCGGGGCTAGCACAGATACGCAGTATTTT	CASSTSGASTDTQYF
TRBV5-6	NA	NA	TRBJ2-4	TGTGCCAGCAGCTTAACTAGCAAAAACATTCAGTACTTC	CASSLTSKNIQYF
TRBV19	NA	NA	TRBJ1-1	TGTGCCAGTAGTCATTCGGTGGGGAGAGGCGTGAACACTGAAGCTTTCTTT	CASSHSVGRGVNTEAFF
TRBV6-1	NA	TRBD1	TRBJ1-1	TGTGCCAGCAGACGACAGGGGAAAGGGACTGAAGCTTTCTTT	CASRRQGKGTEAFF
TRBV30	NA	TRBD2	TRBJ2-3	TGTGCCTGGGCGGCACGGGGGGGCGGCACAGATACGCAGTATTTT	CAWAARGGGTDTQYF
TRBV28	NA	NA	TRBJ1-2	TGTGCCAGCAACGACCGGGTCCTGATGGATGGCTACACCTTC	CASNDRVLMDGYTF
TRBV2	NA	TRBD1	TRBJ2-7	TGTGCCAGCAGTGAGGACAGGGGGGCTAGAGAGCAGTACTTC	CASSEDRGAREQYF
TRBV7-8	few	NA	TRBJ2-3	TGTGCCAGCAGCTTCGAACCTACTAGCTGGATGGTGTCAGATACGCAGTATTTT	CASSFEPTSWMVSDTQYF
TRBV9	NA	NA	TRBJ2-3	TGTGCCAGCAGCGACAGTCCGTCCACAGATACGCAGTATTTT	CASSDSPSTDTQYF
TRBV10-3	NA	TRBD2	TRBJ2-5	TGTGCCATCTCCCCGGCTAGCGGGGGCCAAGAGACCCAGTACTTC	CAISPASGGQETQYF
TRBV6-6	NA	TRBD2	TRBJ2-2	TGTGCCAGCAGTGGACTAGCGGGGAACACCGGGGAGCTGTTTTTT	CASSGLAGNTGELFF
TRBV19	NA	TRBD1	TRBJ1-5	TGTGCCAGTATCTCAGCCGGGACAGGAAACGGACAGCCCCAGCATTTT	CASISAGTGNGQPQHF
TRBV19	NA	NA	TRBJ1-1	TGTGCCAGTAGTATAGTTGGCGGGGAGACTGAAGCTTTCTTT	CASSIVGGETEAFF
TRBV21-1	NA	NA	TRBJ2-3	TGTGCCAGCAGCATATCCAGCGGGGGGCCCACAGATACGCAGTATTTT	CASSISSGGPTDTQYF
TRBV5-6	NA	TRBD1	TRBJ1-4	TGTGCCAGCAGCGCGGCCGCGACAGGGGAAAAACTGTTTTTT	CASSAAATGEKLFF
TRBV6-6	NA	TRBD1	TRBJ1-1	TGTGCCAGCAGTTACTCGGGACAGCCTTTATATGAAGCTTTCTTT	CASSYSGQPLYEAFF
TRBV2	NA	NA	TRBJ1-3	TGTGCCAGCAGTGTCATGGGAAACACCATATATTTT	CASSVMGNTIYF
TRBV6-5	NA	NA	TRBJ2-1	TGTGCCAGCAGTCCAGGGGACCGCTACAATGAGCAGTTCTTC	CASSPGDRYNEQFF
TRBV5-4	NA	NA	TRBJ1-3	TGTGCCAGCAGCCCTGGACAGAATAAGGACACCATATATTTT	CASSPGQNKDTIYF
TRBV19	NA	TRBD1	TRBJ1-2	TGTGCCAGTAGTACTCCGACCTCCGGGACAGGGAGCTATGGCTACACCTTC	CASSTPTSGTGSYGYTF
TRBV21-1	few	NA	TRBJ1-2	TGTGCCAGCAGCAATCAGACAGGGGGCTATGGCTACACCTTC	CASSNQTGGYGYTF
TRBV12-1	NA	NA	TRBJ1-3	TGTGCCAGCAGTACAGAGCTCGTCCTTTGCTCTGGAAACACCATATATTTT	CASSTELVLCSGNTIYF
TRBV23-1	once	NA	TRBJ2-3	TGCGCCAGCAGTCAGGAACACCACCCAGGACTATCTTTCACAGATACGCAGTATTTT	CASSQEHHPGLSFTDTQYF